This T cell receptor beta chain was recorded in a study of blood T cell repertoires in COVID-19. Study-wide background: Nucleic acid was either cDNA or gDNA, and it came from T cells, B-cell-depleted T cells, or PBMCs.

Methods used by the authors: Scientists estimated how many nucleated cells there were by amplifying reference gene primers. Sequencing was performed with immunoSEQ multiplex PCR; in TCRdb, only in-frame clones are kept and a portion is missing. V, J and clone size reflect that table, while D and trimming were determined from the DNA. The repertoire holds approximately 45,000 clones, with roughly 73% as singletons. CDR3 size: 15 residues. Germline V gene data show CDR1 as LNHDA and CDR2 as SQIVND (reference sequence). Between the trimmed V and J ends, which lost 7 bases and 7 bases, there was a span of 20 bases.

The source is a man older than 75 with acute or convalescent COVID-19. The J gene is TRBJ1-5, the V gene TRBV19; a possible D gene is TRBD1 (5 bases). The specimen was peripheral blood. CDR3 sequence reads: CASTSGAGPGQPQHF. The CDR3 DNA sequence: TGTGCCAGTACCTCTGGGGCAGGGCCCGGGCAGCCCCAGCATTTT.